Listed below are T cell receptor beta chains from one sample, sequenced in a study of response to subunit inactivated influenza vaccine. TCRdb independently ran MiXCR on the RT-PCR reads; one entry per CDR3 protein. The sample holds roughly 650,000 distinct CDR3 sequences; 13% to 15% are singletons and the top ten take about 7.4%. Source: PBMCs from blood, taken approximately 15 days before vaccination. The source is a middle-aged man who received an inactivated influenza vaccine. The CDR3 runs from the conserved cysteine through the conserved F or W. The order of the fields is J gene, V gene, CDR3 protein.

J: TRBJ2-6
V: TRBV15
CDR3: CATSIDGANVLTF

J: TRBJ2-3
V: TRBV20-1
CDR3: CSARVYRDRVTDTQYF

J: TRBJ1-4
V: TRBV7-9
CDR3: CASSSTQDLNEKLFF

J: TRBJ2-7
V: TRBV6-7
CDR3: CASSDDRVTSYEQYF

J: TRBJ2-1
V: TRBV4-2
CDR3: CASTPGLPYNEQFF

J: TRBJ1-1
V: TRBV4-3
CDR3: CASSQAGAGNTEAFF

J: TRBJ1-2
V: TRBV3-1
CDR3: CASSQGGQGRVVGYTF

J: TRBJ2-7
V: TRBV4-2
CDR3: CASSQDAGAINYEQYF

J: TRBJ2-5
V: TRBV12-3/TRBV12-4
CDR3: CASSSSGRTQYF

J: TRBJ2-3
V: TRBV20-1
CDR3: CSARDRVADTQYF

J: TRBJ2-2
V: TRBV5-1
CDR3: CASSLRPGLPNTGELFF

J: TRBJ2-2
V: TRBV12-3/TRBV12-4
CDR3: CASTRQSNTGELFF

J: TRBJ2-1
V: TRBV12-3/TRBV12-4
CDR3: CASSQGASGINEQFF

J: TRBJ2-7
V: TRBV15
CDR3: CATSRLAGRSPYEQYF

J: TRBJ2-7
V: TRBV20-1
CDR3: CSARKEGFEQYF

J: TRBJ1-5
V: TRBV28
CDR3: CASTPAGTYSNQPQHF

J: TRBJ2-1
V: TRBV20-1
CDR3: CSAGGTGADNEQFF

J: TRBJ1-4
V: TRBV12-3/TRBV12-4
CDR3: CASSSWGAGEKLFF

J: TRBJ2-1
V: TRBV2
CDR3: CASSELGSSKFF

J: TRBJ2-1
V: TRBV4-3
CDR3: CASSQDVGDYNEQFF

J: TRBJ2-3
V: TRBV7-9
CDR3: CASSPIYSTDTQYF

J: TRBJ2-1
V: TRBV15
CDR3: CATSRYLAGQFF

J: TRBJ2-1
V: TRBV6-1
CDR3: CASSDTSGRANEQFF

J: TRBJ2-1
V: TRBV7-2
CDR3: CASSLGRLEQFF

J: TRBJ1-5
V: TRBV5-6
CDR3: CASSVGGYSNQPQHF

J: TRBJ2-5
V: TRBV6-2/TRBV6-3
CDR3: CASSPVDETQYF

J: TRBJ2-3
V: TRBV29-1
CDR3: CSVDAGAQKDTQYF

J: TRBJ1-4
V: TRBV15
CDR3: CATSRDRMRANEKLFF

J: TRBJ2-7
V: TRBV12-3/TRBV12-4
CDR3: CASSLQGVFYEQYF

J: TRBJ1-5
V: TRBV6-5
CDR3: CASSYSMSGYQPQHF

J: TRBJ2-6
V: TRBV7-9
CDR3: CASSRFDRANVLTF

J: TRBJ1-4
V: TRBV12-3/TRBV12-4
CDR3: CASRVQGGGEKLFF

J: TRBJ2-3
V: TRBV15
CDR3: CATSKRDRRTDTQYF

J: TRBJ2-6
V: TRBV19
CDR3: CASSIGSGANVLTF

J: TRBJ1-5
V: TRBV6-2/TRBV6-3
CDR3: CASSAGDSGVGQPQHF

J: TRBJ2-5
V: TRBV5-1
CDR3: CASSFRGGNEETQYF

J: TRBJ1-2
V: TRBV20-1
CDR3: CSLGTPDYGYTF

J: TRBJ1-5
V: TRBV18
CDR3: CASSAGGPSLNQPQHF

J: TRBJ2-1
V: TRBV12-3/TRBV12-4
CDR3: CASSSPGRLTNEQFF

J: TRBJ2-3
V: TRBV7-2
CDR3: CASSFQGTGLSKDTQYF

J: TRBJ2-3
V: TRBV29-1
CDR3: CSEGRSGGTDTQYF

J: TRBJ1-2
V: TRBV6-5
CDR3: CASSYSPGVGGRIYGYTF

J: TRBJ2-7
V: TRBV28
CDR3: CASRLGTGLYEQYF

J: TRBJ2-7
V: TRBV18
CDR3: CASSPQGGESEQYF

J: TRBJ2-7
V: TRBV12-3/TRBV12-4
CDR3: CASSPPRMAGRDEQYF

J: TRBJ2-1
V: TRBV19
CDR3: CASSIVFLARDEQFF

J: TRBJ2-1
V: TRBV10-3
CDR3: CAISDPFSGGENEQFF

J: TRBJ2-5
V: TRBV6-2/TRBV6-3
CDR3: CASTGFQETQYF

J: TRBJ2-3
V: TRBV7-2
CDR3: CASSLDLTDTQYF